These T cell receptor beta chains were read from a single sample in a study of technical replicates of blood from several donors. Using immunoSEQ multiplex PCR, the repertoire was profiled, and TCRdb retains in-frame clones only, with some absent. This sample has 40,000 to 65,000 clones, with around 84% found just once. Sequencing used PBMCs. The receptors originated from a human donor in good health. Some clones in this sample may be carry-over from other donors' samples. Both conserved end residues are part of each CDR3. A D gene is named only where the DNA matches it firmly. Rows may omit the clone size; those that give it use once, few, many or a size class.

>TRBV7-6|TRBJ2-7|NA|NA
CASKNGGTEQYF
TGTGCCAGCAAAAACGGAGGGACCGAGCAGTACTTC
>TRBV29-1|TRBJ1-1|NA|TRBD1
CSVLGQGVYSEAFF
TGCAGCGTTCTAGGACAGGGGGTATATTCTGAAGCTTTCTTT
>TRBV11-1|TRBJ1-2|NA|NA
CASSWGPYGYTF
TGTGCCAGCAGCTGGGGGCCCTATGGCTACACCTTC
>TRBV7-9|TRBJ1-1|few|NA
CASSFEGTEAFF
TGTGCCAGCAGCTTTGAGGGCACTGAAGCTTTCTTT
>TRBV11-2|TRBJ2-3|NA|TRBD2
CASSTKGLAGPTDTQYF
TGTGCCAGCAGCACCAAGGGACTAGCGGGGCCCACAGATACGCAGTATTTT
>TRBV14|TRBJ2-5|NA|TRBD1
CASSYQGAWETQYF
TGTGCCAGCAGCTACCAGGGGGCATGGGAGACCCAGTACTTC
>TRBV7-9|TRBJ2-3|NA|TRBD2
CASRPYRDGGITDTQYF
TGTGCCAGCAGACCCTATCGGGACGGGGGGATCACAGATACGCAGTATTTT
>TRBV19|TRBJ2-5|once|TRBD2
CASSIGLAGGPEETQYF
TGTGCCAGTAGTATAGGGTTAGCGGGAGGGCCGGAGGAGACCCAGTACTTC
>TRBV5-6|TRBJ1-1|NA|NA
CASSLQSGPLGNTEAFF
TGTGCCAGCAGCTTGCAGTCAGGTCCCCTCGGGAACACTGAAGCTTTCTTT
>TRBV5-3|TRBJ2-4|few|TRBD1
CARSHLPTGMDNIQYF
TGTGCCAGAAGCCACCTTCCGACAGGGATGGATAACATTCAGTACTTC
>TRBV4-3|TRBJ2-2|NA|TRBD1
CASSQDFGTDTGELFF
TGCGCCAGCAGCCAAGATTTCGGGACAGACACCGGGGAGCTGTTTTTT
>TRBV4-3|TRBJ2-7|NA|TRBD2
CASSQGEGTYEQYF
TGCGCCAGCAGCCAAGGGGAGGGCACTTACGAGCAGTACTTC
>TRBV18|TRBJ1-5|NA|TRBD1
CASSPDRGAYQPQHF
TGTGCCAGCTCACCAGACAGGGGCGCTTATCAGCCCCAGCATTTT
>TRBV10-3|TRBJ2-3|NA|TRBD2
CAISQGTSGATTDTQYF
TGTGCCATCAGCCAAGGGACTAGCGGGGCGACCACAGATACGCAGTATTTT
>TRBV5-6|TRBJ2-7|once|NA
CASSWAGVGRGNEQYF
TGTGCCAGCAGCTGGGCGGGGGTCGGAAGGGGGAACGAGCAGTACTTC
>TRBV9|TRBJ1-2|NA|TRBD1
CASSVVRGQSDGYTF
TGTGCCAGCAGCGTAGTGAGGGGGCAATCGGATGGCTACACCTTC
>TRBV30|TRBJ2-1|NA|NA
CACSRPNEQFF
TGTGCCTGTTCGAGGCCCAATGAGCAGTTCTTC
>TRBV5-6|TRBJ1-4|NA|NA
CASSMVGRGENEKLFF
TGTGCCAGCAGCATGGTGGGGAGGGGAGAGAATGAAAAACTGTTTTTT
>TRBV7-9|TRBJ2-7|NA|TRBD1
CARGRDRASTLNYEQYF
TGTGCCAGGGGTCGGGACAGGGCTTCTACCCTTAACTACGAGCAGTACTTC
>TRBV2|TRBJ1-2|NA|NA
CASSEPDSYGYTF
TGTGCCAGCAGTGAACCGGACAGCTATGGCTACACCTTC
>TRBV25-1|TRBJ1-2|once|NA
CASSDTGFGYTF
TGTGCCAGCAGTGACACAGGATTCGGCTACACCTTC
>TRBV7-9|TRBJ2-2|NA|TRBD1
CASRPDRVGTGELFF
TGTGCCAGCAGACCGGACAGGGTCGGAACCGGGGAGCTGTTTTTT
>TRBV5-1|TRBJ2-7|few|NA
CASSLTDLYEQYF
TGCGCCAGCAGCTTGACTGATCTCTACGAGCAGTACTTC
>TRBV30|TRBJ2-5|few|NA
CAWSVGVNQETQYF
TGTGCCTGGAGTGTAGGGGTGAACCAAGAGACCCAGTACTTC